This T cell receptor (beta chain) was sequenced for a study of post-analysis software for immune sequencing data. Background on the study: Clinical courses comprised relapsing-remitting, secondary progressive and progressive-relapsing multiple sclerosis. Study findings and constraints: People with multiple sclerosis had a significantly lower normalized Chao1 diversity than controls did. With F measure, samples from one preparation batch clustered together strongly. Included in a set of four or five TRBV segments more frequent in patients than controls were TRBV5-6, TRBV5-1 and TRBV20-1.

This clonotype was recorded many times. The antigen is undetermined. This CDR3 spans 17 amino acids. Trimming took 0 bases from V and 8 from J, leaving 23 bases between them. The germline gives CDR1 DFQATT, CDR2 SNEGSKA (reference sequence). Unique molecular identifiers were built into the TCR beta cDNA libraries. Each sample of roughly 0.9 to 10 million input T cells yielded around 500,000 cDNA molecules, so each molecule approximated one T cell. TCRdb reprocessed the PCR reads via MiXCR and lists one record per CDR3 protein. The data show approximately 730,000 distinct CDR3 sequences, about 45% seen once.

The receptor was isolated from a girl aged 5-17 years with multiple sclerosis. The sequenced sample consisted of blood. The chain joins TRBV20-1 to TRBJ2-1, with no clear D. For the CDR3, the DNA is TGCAGTGCTAGAGATAGTCTCTACGGCCGGATGGCCCATGAGCAGTTCTTC. It encodes CSARDSLYGRMAHEQFF.